The 17 T cell receptor beta chains below were found in one sample sequenced in a study of OX40 agonist ivuxolimab in advanced cancers. Repertoires were generated with immunoSEQ multiplex PCR, while TCRdb's copy carries only in-frame clones and drops some. The sample comprises some 18,000 clones, about 86% of which are singletons, and 14% rests with the top ten. This specimen consisted of CD4+ or CD8+ T cells sorted from blood, obtained in a trial of the OX40 agonist ivuxolimab. These TCRs come from an adult with an advanced solid tumor such as melanoma, head and neck, liver or kidney cancer.

J is TRBJ2-7 and V is TRBV7-2; D is ambiguous. V was pared by 3 bases and J by 3 bases, with 9 bases between. The CDR3 runs 13 residues. Germline V lookup: CDR1 SGHTA, CDR2 FQGNSA. DNA for the CDR3: TGTGCCAGCAGCTTTCTTCAGAACTACGAGCAGTACTTC. Protein product: CASSFLQNYEQYF.

Worth noting for this clone: Additional DNA sequences in this sample encode the identical CDR3. This chain uses TRBV20-1 with TRBJ2-7; D gene unclear. Germline lookup yields CDR1 DFQATT and CDR2 SNEGSKA (reference sequence). The CDR3 is made up of 11 amino acids. The V gene lost 3 bases and the J gene lost 5 bases, with 8 bases spanning the gap. CDR3 DNA sequence: TGCAGTGCTAGTCTACTAAACGAGCAGTACTTC. Translated: CSASLLNEQYF.

The sample holds a few counts of this clone. This sample includes further DNA sequences coding for the same CDR3. This rearrangement joins TRBV7-2 to TRBJ2-3; 8 bases are shared with TRBD2. Germline trimming cut 0 bases from V and 2 bases from J; bases unmatched to any gene: 7. CDR3 length: 17 residues. Germline values: CDR1 SGHTA, CDR2 FQGNSA. The CDR3 region has the DNA TGTGCCAGCAGCTTAGCGGGGTCGCGGGGGGACACAGATACGCAGTATTTT. It yields the protein CASSLAGSRGDTDTQYF.

The CDR3 bases are TGTGCCAGCAGTGGTATAGCGGGAGAGGGTTACGAGCAGTACTTC. Protein product: CASSGIAGEGYEQYF. The J gene is TRBJ2-7, the V gene TRBV28; 9 bases agree with TRBD2. Trimming cost V 5 bases and J 4 bases; bases outside gene matches: 9. This CDR3 region has 15 residues. Germline V gene lookup returns CDR1 MDHEN and CDR2 SYDVKM.

This chain links TRBV9 with TRBJ2-2, with unresolved D. Trimming removed 0 bases from V and 6 bases from J, with 6 bases in between. The CDR3 extends over 13 amino acids. Germline lookup yields CDR1 SGDLS and CDR2 YYNGEE. The CDR3: CASSVARSGELFF. Written as DNA, the CDR3 is TGTGCCAGCAGCGTAGCACGGTCCGGGGAGCTGTTTTTT.

CDR3 nucleotides: TGTGCCAGCAGCGTCATAGCGGAGGGGTGGGATACGCAGTATTTT. Its protein product is CASSVIAEGWDTQYF. The gene calls are TRBV9 and TRBJ2-3; D is perhaps TRBD2 (6 bases). Germline V CDR1 and CDR2: SGDLS, YYNGEE. This CDR3 region has 15 residues. Trimming took 2 bases from V and 6 from J, leaving 16 bases between them.

As for this clone: Other DNA sequences within the sample encode an identical CDR3. The CDR3 coding sequence is TGTGCCAGCAGTTTAACAGGGGTAGATACGCAGTATTTT. It codes for CASSLTGVDTQYF. The V gene is TRBV7-9, the J gene TRBJ2-3, with 7 positions matching TRBD1. The junction had 5 bases not matched to a gene; V was cut back by 6 bases and J by 5 bases. Germline CDR1 SEHNR, CDR2 FQNEAQ (reference sequence). This CDR3 is built from 13 residues.

The V call is TRBV4-2, the J call TRBJ2-2; TRBD2 aligns across 7 bases. CDR3 length equals 16 residues. V shed 5 bases, J shed 2 bases, and the junction held 8 bases outside the gene matches. From germline, CDR1 is LGHNA and CDR2 YNFKEQ. CDR3 nucleotides: TGTGCCAGCAGCGCCACCCCGGGGGGTAACACCGGGGAGCTGTTTTTT. Amino acid sequence: CASSATPGGNTGELFF.

The chain is built from TRBV6-1 and TRBJ1-2; D perhaps matches TRBD1 (6 bases). V lost 4 bases and J 4 bases, leaving 13 bases between the germline ends. The CDR3 consists of 14 residues. Germline-derived CDR1 and CDR2 are MNHNS and SASEGT. CDR3 loop: CASSAGTSVYGYTF. The CDR3 coding sequence is TGTGCCAGCAGTGCCGGGACAAGCGTCTATGGCTACACCTTC.

DNA of the CDR3: TGTGCCAGCAGCGGTGGGGAGACCCAGTACTTC. The encoded protein is CASSGGETQYF. This chain links TRBV5-6 with TRBJ2-5; D ambiguous. V lost 4 bases and J 5 bases, leaving 6 bases between the germline ends. Germline CDR1 is SGHDT and CDR2 is YYEEEE. This CDR3 spans 11 amino acids.

This rearrangement joins TRBV28 to TRBJ2-1, with D possibly being TRBD1 (5 bases). CDR1 is MDHEN and CDR2 is SYDVKM in the germline V gene. V was cut by 5 bases and J by 9 bases, with 17 bases left in between. There are 14 residues in the CDR3. The CDR3 is CASSPRTSVGEQFF. The CDR3 coding sequence is TGTGCCAGCAGTCCAAGGACATCCGTAGGTGAGCAGTTCTTC.

The chain joins TRBV5-1 to TRBJ1-1; a weak D match, TRBD1 (5 bases). Germline CDR1 reads SGHRS; CDR2 reads YFSETQ. The CDR3 has 15 amino acids. V lost 0 bases and J 5 bases, leaving 14 bases between the germline ends. DNA of the CDR3: TGCGCCAGCAGCTTGGCCGACCGGAGGGGAACTGAAGCTTTCTTT. This codes for CASSLADRRGTEAFF.

V gene TRBV7-6 combines with J gene TRBJ2-5; possibly TRBD1 for D (6 bases). Germline CDR1 SGHVS, CDR2 FNYEAQ. The CDR3 loop spans 15 amino acids. V was shortened by 2 bases and J by 5 bases, with 15 bases between the two germline ends. The CDR3 sequence: CASSLYGQSGETQYF. CDR3 coding DNA: TGTGCCAGCAGCTTATATGGACAGTCCGGGGAGACCCAGTACTTC.

DNA of the CDR3: TGCAGTGCTGCCGCGATCTATGGCTACACCTTC. Protein sequence: CSAAAIYGYTF. The rearrangement uses TRBV20-1 and TRBJ1-2; no definite D call. CDR1 and CDR2 from the germline V gene are DFQATT and SNEGSKA (reference sequence). The CDR3 extends over 11 amino acids. The V gene lost 5 bases and the J gene lost 4 bases, with 8 bases spanning the gap.

This clone appeared once. The rearrangement links TRBV29-1 to TRBJ2-3; 8 bases line up with TRBD1. The CDR3 is 14 residues long. The germline gives CDR1 SQVTM, CDR2 ANQGSEA. The trim removed 4 bases at V and 4 bases at J, leaving 7 bases unmatched. The CDR3 bases are TGCAGCGTTGCCTCCGGACAGGGTCCAGATACGCAGTATTTT. Its translation: CSVASGQGPDTQYF.

This clone occurred once. The V call is TRBV29-1, the J call TRBJ2-1; D tentatively reads TRBD1 or TRBD2 (5 bases each). CDR3 size: 14 residues. V dropped 2 bases and J dropped 6 bases, with 14 bases sitting between them. Germline CDR1 reads SQVTM; CDR2 reads ANQGSEA. CDR3 region: CSVESGAQTNEQFF. The CDR3 DNA sequence: TGCAGCGTTGAATCCGGGGCGCAAACCAATGAGCAGTTCTTC.

This chain links TRBV6-9 with TRBJ1-2, with D perhaps TRBD1 (5 bases). V shed 3 bases and J shed 4 bases, with 6 bases lying between them. The CDR3 has 12 amino acids. The germline gives CDR1 MNHGY, CDR2 SVAAGI. As DNA, the CDR3 is TGTGCCAGCAGTTACCAGGGCTATGGCTACACCTTC. Translated, it gives CASSYQGYGYTF.